The 14 T cell receptor beta chains reported below all come from one sample, sequenced in a study of shared clonotypes between healthy human individuals (dated by TCRdb to about 2020). Library preparation was by the immunoSEQ multiplex PCR assay. Entries here come from immuneACCESS through TCRdb and include only in-frame sequences with V and J called. Some clones fail to appear in such tables; in the studies checked, an unresolved V gene covers under half of the shortfall, and the cause of the remainder is unknown. This sample holds over a million clones; around 74% were observed only once. The top ten clones comprise around 1.5% of the sample. The sequenced sample consisted of memory CD4+ T cells sorted from blood. In the paper's terms, the cell subset or site label means: CD45RA-negative fraction. These receptors were obtained from a young man in good health.

The chain has TRBV4-3 and TRBJ1-5; no definite D call. The germline V and J ends were trimmed by 0 bases and 7 bases, with 19 bases remaining between them. Germline-derived CDR1 and CDR2 are LGHNA and YSLEER. The CDR3 has 17 residues. The CDR3 nucleotides read TGCGCCAGCAGCCAAGATATAGGCGGTGGACCGGGGCAGCCCCAGCATTTT. Its translation: CASSQDIGGGPGQPQHF.

The genes are TRBV5-4 and TRBJ2-3; 9 bases fit TRBD2. The CDR3 is made up of 16 amino acids. Germline V gene sequence: CDR1 SGHNT, CDR2 YYREEE (reference sequence). The junction had 6 bases not matched to a gene; V was cut back by 2 bases and J by 2 bases. CDR3 bases: TGTGCCAGCAGCTTCGCGGGGGGGCCGTCCACAGATACGCAGTATTTT. Translation: CASSFAGGPSTDTQYF. The whole variable domain, filled in from reference TRBV5-4 and TRBJ2-3, reads ETGVTQSPTHLIKTRGQQVTLRCSSQSGHNTVSWYQQALGQGPQFIFQYYREEENGRGNFPPRFSGLQFPNYSSELNVNALELDDSALYLCASSFAGGPSTDTQYFGPGTRLTVL.

This chain uses TRBV11-3 with TRBJ2-3, with a weak D call TRBD2 (6 bases). This CDR3 is 16 amino acids long. Germline V gene data show CDR1 as SGHNT and CDR2 as YENEEA. Trimming shortened V by 6 bases and J by 0 bases, and 16 bases separated the two germline ends. The CDR3 region has the DNA TGTGCCAGCAGTCGGTATAGCGGAGGGAGCACAGATACGCAGTATTTT. It yields the protein CASSRYSGGSTDTQYF.

V is TRBV5-1 and J is TRBJ2-5; D uncertain. This CDR3 has 16 amino acids. The V gene lost 1 base and the J gene lost 4 bases, with 17 bases spanning the gap. Germline CDR1 reads SGHRS; CDR2 reads YFSETQ. CDR3 amino acids: CASSLWPTSRGETQYF. The DNA of the CDR3 is TGCGCCAGCAGCTTGTGGCCCACATCCCGTGGAGAGACCCAGTACTTC.

This clone was found a few times. The chain employs TRBV10-3 and TRBJ1-5; 9 nucleotides align to TRBD1. The CDR3 is made up of 13 amino acids. Germline V gene lookup returns CDR1 ENHRY and CDR2 SYGVKD. Trimming removed 6 bases from V and 6 bases from J; junction bases left unmatched: 3. In DNA, the CDR3 is TGTGCCATCAGCCTGACAGGGGGTCAGCCCCAGCATTTT. Its translation is CAISLTGGQPQHF.

The V and J genes are TRBV7-2 and TRBJ2-5; D ambiguous. Germline values: CDR1 SGHTA, CDR2 FQGNSA. V lost 5 bases, J lost 5 bases, and 15 bases lay in between. The CDR3 contains 14 residues. CDR3 nucleotide sequence: TGTGCCAGCAGCCGAGCCGCCCGTGGGGAGACCCAGTACTTC. This codes for CASSRAARGETQYF.

This clone appeared a single time. CDR3 DNA sequence: TGTGCCAGTTGGTCTGGGGCCAACGTCCTGACTTTC. This encodes CASWSGANVLTF. V usage is TRBV28 and J usage is TRBJ2-6; the D is unclear. The CDR3 has 12 residues. V was clipped by 9 bases and J by 1 base, with 4 bases between them. CDR1 is MDHEN and CDR2 is SYDVKM in the germline V gene.

V is TRBV19 and J is TRBJ1-1; D possibly corresponds to TRBD1 (6 bases). Trimming left V 4 bases short and J 3 bases short, with 12 bases between. Germline V gene sequence: CDR1 LNHDA, CDR2 SQIVND (reference sequence). The CDR3 is made up of 14 amino acids. Here the CDR3 DNA reads TGTGCCAGTAGTAGGGAACAGGGATACACTGAAGCTTTCTTT. This sequence encodes CASSREQGYTEAFF.

The chain has TRBV2 and TRBJ2-4; 9 bases are shared with TRBD2. This CDR3 is built from 18 residues. The germline gives CDR1 SNHLY, CDR2 FYNNEI. Unmatched junction bases numbered 14, after V lost 8 bases and J lost 0 bases. The CDR3 DNA is TGTGCCAGCCAGGAGCGGATAGCGGGGGATCTAGCCAAAAACATTCAGTACTTC. Amino acids: CASQERIAGDLAKNIQYF.

As to this clone: A much larger clone lies one base from this, so it may be a read error. The rearrangement uses TRBV28 and TRBJ2-2; TRBD1 agrees at 7 bases. CDR1 and CDR2 (germline): MDHEN, SYDVKM. The CDR3 loop spans 14 amino acids. Losses at the gene ends were 4 bases for V and 4 bases for J; bases not matched to a gene: 3. In DNA, the CDR3 is TGTGCCAGCAGTTCGACAGGGATCACCGGGGAGCTGTTTTTT. It codes for CASSSTGITGELFF. Supplemented by reference TRBV28 and TRBJ2-2, the full variable domain reads DVKVTQSSRYLVKRTGEKVFLECVQDMDHENMFWYRQDPGLGLRLIYFSYDVKMKEKGDIPEGYSVSREKKERFSLILESASTNQTSMYLCASSSTGITGELFFGEGSRLTVL.

On this clone: The same CDR3 is also encoded by other DNA sequences in this sample. J is TRBJ2-7 and V is TRBV6-5, with D possibly being TRBD1 (6 bases). V was clipped by 6 bases and J by 4 bases, with 10 bases between them. The germline V gene encodes CDR1 MNHEY and CDR2 SVGAGI. The CDR3 is 12 residues long. This CDR3 reads CASRGRGYEQYF. CDR3 DNA sequence: TGTGCCAGCAGGGGCAGGGGTTACGAGCAGTACTTC.

The chain recombines TRBV18 with TRBJ1-1, with no clear D. The germline V and J ends were trimmed by 2 bases and 8 bases, with 12 bases remaining between them. This CDR3 region has 13 residues. Per the germline V gene, CDR1 is KGHSH and CDR2 is LQKENI. The CDR3 bases are TGTGCCAGCTCACCATCGAGGGATCAAGAAGCTTTCTTT. Its protein product is CASSPSRDQEAFF.

The chain has TRBV30 and TRBJ2-3, with 9 positions matching TRBD2. CDR3 length equals 16 residues. CDR1 GTSNPN and CDR2 SVGIG come from the germline V gene (reference sequence). Trimming removed 1 base from V and 6 bases from J; junction bases left unmatched: 11. The DNA of the CDR3 is TGTGCCTGGAGTGGAGATAGCGGGAGCGGGTTGGATACGCAGTATTTT. Translated, it gives CAWSGDSGSGLDTQYF.

A single count supports this clone. Distinct nucleotide sequences in the sample also encode this CDR3. The rearrangement joins TRBV10-3 to TRBJ2-7; unclear D gene. Germline CDR1 and CDR2: ENHRY and SYGVKD. With 5 bases removed from V and 5 bases from J, the gap between germline ends came to 13 bases. The CDR3 length is 13 residues. The CDR3 protein is CAISLGRNDEQYF. The CDR3 coding sequence is TGTGCCATCAGTCTTGGAAGGAACGACGAGCAGTACTTC.